A single T cell receptor beta chain is shown here with its context. Germline loops: CDR1 MGHRA, CDR2 YSYEKL. Trimming left V 0 bases short and J 7 bases short, with 15 bases between. The CDR3 is 15 amino acids. Original processing methods: Researchers report that nucleated cell counts were estimated from reference gene primer amplification. Libraries were prepared by immunoSEQ multiplex PCR; TCRdb keeps only in-frame clonotypes and omits some of them. That table is the source of V, J and clone size, and D and trimming were worked out from the DNA. The sample carries roughly 180,000 clones, 75% to 90% recorded once. The sample originates from a study of blood T cell repertoires in COVID-19. Study-wide background: Samples came from the United States, Italy and Spain, spanning acute and convalescent COVID-19. T cells, B-cell-depleted T cells, or PBMCs provided the cDNA or gDNA that served as material.

The clonotype was recovered from a woman in her sixties with acute or convalescent COVID-19. The sequenced material came from peripheral blood. The V call is TRBV4-1, the J call TRBJ1-2; possible D gene TRBD1, 6 bases. The CDR3 sequence is CASSQDRAGVGGYTF. The CDR3 bases are TGCGCCAGCAGCCAAGATAGGGCAGGGGTTGGTGGCTACACCTTC.